A selection of T cell receptor beta chains follows, all from one sample in a study of cytomegalovirus exposure and HLA in healthy donors. Using immunoSEQ multiplex PCR, the repertoire was profiled, and TCRdb retains in-frame clones only, with some absent. Among about 160,000 clones listed, about three quarters were seen once. The material sequenced was PBMCs. The receptors were gathered from a woman aged 40 to 50 in good health and CMV-seronegative. Both conserved end residues are part of each CDR3. Fields, in order: V gene, CDR3 length, J gene, clone size, D gene, CDR3 protein, CDR3 DNA. The D gene is left open where the match is weak. Expanded clones are given a class, and other clones once, few, many or no size at all.

v_call: TRBV6-6
cdr3_length: 15
j_call: TRBJ1-2
clone_size: NA
d_call: NA
cdr3_aa: CASSYSVGGGYGYTF
cdr3_nt: TGTGCCAGCAGTTACTCGGTCGGGGGAGGCTATGGCTACACCTTC

v_call: TRBV7-3
cdr3_length: 16
j_call: TRBJ2-3
clone_size: NA
d_call: TRBD2
cdr3_aa: CASSPERAGGRGTQYF
cdr3_nt: TGTGCCAGCAGCCCCGAACGGGCGGGGGGCCGAGGTACGCAGTATTTT

v_call: TRBV4-2
cdr3_length: 12
j_call: TRBJ2-5
clone_size: NA
d_call: NA
cdr3_aa: CASSQDEETQYF
cdr3_nt: TGTGCCAGCAGCCAAGATGAGGAGACCCAGTACTTC

v_call: TRBV5-8
cdr3_length: 13
j_call: TRBJ1-2
clone_size: once
d_call: TRBD1
cdr3_aa: CASSLARGYRYTF
cdr3_nt: TGTGCCAGCAGCTTGGCCAGGGGGTATCGATACACCTTC

v_call: TRBV6-5
cdr3_length: 15
j_call: TRBJ2-1
clone_size: once
d_call: TRBD1
cdr3_aa: CASSSGTGAYNEQFF
cdr3_nt: TGTGCCAGCAGTTCCGGGACAGGGGCCTACAATGAGCAGTTCTTC

v_call: TRBV28
cdr3_length: 15
j_call: TRBJ1-1
clone_size: few
d_call: NA
cdr3_aa: CASSLIRKKRTEAFF
cdr3_nt: TGTGCCAGCAGTTTAATCCGAAAGAAGAGAACTGAAGCTTTCTTT

v_call: TRBV7-9
cdr3_length: 15
j_call: TRBJ1-2
clone_size: NA
d_call: TRBD1
cdr3_aa: CASSLEDRGLYGYTF
cdr3_nt: TGTGCCAGCAGCTTAGAGGACAGGGGGCTGTATGGCTACACCTTC

v_call: TRBV5-1
cdr3_length: 14
j_call: TRBJ1-1
clone_size: once
d_call: NA
cdr3_aa: CASQHGDREGEAFF
cdr3_nt: TGCGCCTCTCAGCATGGAGATCGCGAGGGTGAAGCTTTCTTT

v_call: TRBV18
cdr3_length: 15
j_call: TRBJ2-3
clone_size: NA
d_call: TRBD2
cdr3_aa: CASSQGLASSDTQYF
cdr3_nt: TGTGCCAGCTCTCAAGGACTAGCATCATCAGATACGCAGTATTTT

v_call: TRBV11-3
cdr3_length: 16
j_call: TRBJ2-2
clone_size: NA
d_call: TRBD1
cdr3_aa: CASSPRQGRDTGELFF
cdr3_nt: TGTGCCAGCAGCCCGCGACAGGGACGGGACACCGGGGAGCTGTTTTTT

v_call: TRBV5-6
cdr3_length: 14
j_call: TRBJ1-2
clone_size: few
d_call: NA
cdr3_aa: CASSSLTVDVGYTF
cdr3_nt: TGTGCCAGCAGCTCCCTGACAGTCGATGTCGGCTACACCTTC

v_call: TRBV2
cdr3_length: 14
j_call: TRBJ2-5
clone_size: NA
d_call: NA
cdr3_aa: CASRWELRGETQYF
cdr3_nt: TGTGCCAGCAGATGGGAGTTGAGGGGGGAGACCCAGTACTTC

v_call: TRBV5-1
cdr3_length: 17
j_call: TRBJ1-6
clone_size: NA
d_call: NA
cdr3_aa: CASSLDGRGTGNSPLHF
cdr3_nt: TGCGCCAGCAGCTTGGACGGCAGGGGCACAGGTAATTCACCCCTCCACTTT

v_call: TRBV19
cdr3_length: 14
j_call: TRBJ1-6
clone_size: NA
d_call: NA
cdr3_aa: CASSFTGYNSPLHF
cdr3_nt: TGTGCCAGTAGTTTCACAGGGTACAATTCACCCCTCCACTTT

v_call: TRBV5-1
cdr3_length: 14
j_call: TRBJ2-5
clone_size: NA
d_call: NA
cdr3_aa: CASSRGGVGETQYF
cdr3_nt: TGCGCCAGCAGCCGAGGAGGCGTAGGGGAGACCCAGTACTTC

v_call: TRBV2
cdr3_length: 14
j_call: TRBJ1-1
clone_size: few
d_call: NA
cdr3_aa: CASSERGGNTEAFF
cdr3_nt: TGTGCCAGCAGTGAAAGGGGAGGGAACACTGAAGCTTTCTTT